This record concerns one TCR beta chain sequence. What it binds is unknown. The time point is: newly diagnosed GD, antithyroid drugs for less than 3 months. From PBMCs, RNA was extracted and then used to make the TCR library. The EDTA tubes were filled with around 9.1 milliliters of drawn peripheral blood. The data derive from a study of regulatory T cells in long-lasting Graves disease. Findings of the study overall: For persistent Graves' patients, TCR diversity was lower than for newly diagnosed ones.

This CDR3 region has 15 residues. The V and J ends lost 2 bases and 3 bases, in that order; junction bases with no gene match: 6. Germline V gene lookup returns CDR1 DFQATT and CDR2 SNEGSKA (reference sequence). With iRepertoire HTBI primers and Arm-PCR of CDR3 regions, TCR beta libraries were built. TCRdb fed the multiplex PCR reads into MiXCR, producing one record per CDR3 protein. The table records about 500,000 distinct CDR3 sequences, around 12% of them present only once. The data were also submitted as part of a second study, on T cells in Graves' hyperthyroidism and ophthalmopathy. That source reports: Onset of ophthalmopathy came a median 6.5 months after the model predicted it.

Source: peripheral blood mononuclear cells (PBMCs), taken at new diagnosis, from a patient treated with antithyroid drugs. V and J are TRBV20-1 and TRBJ2-7; 11 nucleotides agree with TRBD2. The sequence derives from a woman between 25 and 40 years old with Graves disease. The CDR3 region is CSARKAGLADYEQYF. Here the CDR3 DNA reads TGCAGTGCTAGAAAGGCGGGACTAGCGGACTACGAGCAGTACTTC.